This T cell receptor beta chain was retrieved from a study of blood T cell repertoires in COVID-19. Cohort allocation depended upon clinical history that participants reported. Source study methods: Nucleated cell number was recorded as an estimate derived from reference gene primer amplification. Data came from immunoSEQ multiplex PCR; TCRdb stores just in-frame clones and leaves some out. That table gives V, J and clone size, and the DNA gave D and trimming. The sample holds roughly 500,000 clones, roughly 90% seen once. The TCR comes from a woman between 40 and 50 years old who had recovered from COVID-19. Sequencing used PBMCs or T cells enriched from blood (not recorded which).

As DNA, the CDR3 is TGTGCCAGCAGACTGGACAGGCGGAACACTGAAGCTTTCTTT. Protein product: CASRLDRRNTEAFF. The rearrangement links TRBV6-5 to TRBJ1-1; 7 positions match TRBD1. Trimming removed 6 bases from V and 1 base from J; junction bases left unmatched: 5. The CDR3 runs to 14 residues. CDR1 is MNHEY and CDR2 is SVGAGI in the germline V gene.